This T cell receptor beta chain was identified during a study of blood T cell repertoires in COVID-19. Under the authors' procedure: Researchers report that nucleated cell counts were estimated from reference gene primer amplification. The method was immunoSEQ multiplex PCR; TCRdb's version includes in-frame clones alone and lacks a portion of them. Clonal size and the V and J genes are those of that table, whereas D and trimming came from the DNA. The sample yields hundreds of thousands of clones, around 90% seen once. This CDR3 has 14 residues. Trimming pared 1 base from V and 3 bases from J, leaving 9 bases between. Germline loops: CDR1 SEHNR, CDR2 FQNEAQ (reference sequence).

The receptor was isolated from a woman between 18 and 30 years old who had recovered from COVID-19. The material sequenced was peripheral blood. The chain recombines TRBV7-9 with TRBJ1-2; perhaps TRBD1 as D (5 bases). DNA for the CDR3: TGTGCCAGCAGCTTAGTGGGGGGAGACTATGGCTACACCTTC. It specifies CASSLVGGDYGYTF. Complete variable domain (other parts from reference TRBV7-9 and TRBJ1-2): DTGVSQNPRHKITKRGQNVTFRCDPISEHNRLYWYRQTLGQGPEFLTYFQNEAQLEKSRLLSDRFSAERPKGSFSTLEIQRTEQGDSAMYLCASSLVGGDYGYTFGSGTRLTVV.